Below, one TCR beta chain is given with its context. The antigen remains unidentified. These data come from a study of OX40 agonist ivuxolimab in advanced cancers. Study details: Each dose-escalation patient presented with hepatocellular carcinoma, melanoma, renal cell or head and neck cancer. Age averaged 60 years (range roughly 20 to 90), and just over 80% were male.

Profiling relied on immunoSEQ multiplex PCR, and the TCRdb table lists in-frame clones only, not all of them. This table holds 98,000 or so clones, 75% to 95% found once. Regarding the study as a whole: CD4+ and CD8+ blood T cells expanded clonally by week 6 at 0.1 to 3.0 mg/kg.

People who had autoimmune disease history or systemic immunosuppression were excluded. This clonotype was obtained from an adult with an advanced solid tumor such as melanoma, head and neck, liver or kidney cancer. Sequences were derived from CD4+ or CD8+ T cells sorted from blood, sampled in a trial of the OX40 agonist ivuxolimab.

The CDR3: CASSKRQGGTNEKLFF. The CDR3 coding sequence is TGTGCCAGCTCAAAACGACAGGGAGGGACTAATGAAAAACTGTTTTTT. The chain uses TRBV18 and TRBJ1-4, with TRBD1 matching 7 bases. Looked up from germline, CDR1 is KGHSH and CDR2 is LQKENI. Trimming cost V 5 bases and J 2 bases; bases outside gene matches: 8. The CDR3 loop spans 16 amino acids.